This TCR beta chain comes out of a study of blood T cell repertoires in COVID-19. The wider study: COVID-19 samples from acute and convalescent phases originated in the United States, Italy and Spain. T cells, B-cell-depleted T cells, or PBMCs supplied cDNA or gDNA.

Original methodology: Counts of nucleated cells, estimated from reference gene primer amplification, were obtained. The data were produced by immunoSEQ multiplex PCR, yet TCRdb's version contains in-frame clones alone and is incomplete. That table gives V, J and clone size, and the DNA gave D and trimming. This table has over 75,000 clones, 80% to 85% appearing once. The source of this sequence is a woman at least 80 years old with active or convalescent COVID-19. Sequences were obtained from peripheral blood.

CDR3 bases: TGTGCCAGCAGTTCGCCTGGGACTAGCGGGAGAATTGGGCAGTTCTTC. Residues: CASSSPGTSGRIGQFF. The J gene is TRBJ2-1, the V gene TRBV28, with 14 bases identical to TRBD2. The J segment lost 12 bases and the V segment lost 4 bases, leaving 11 bases of the junction unmatched. CDR1 MDHEN and CDR2 SYDVKM come from the germline V gene. The CDR3 has 16 amino acids.